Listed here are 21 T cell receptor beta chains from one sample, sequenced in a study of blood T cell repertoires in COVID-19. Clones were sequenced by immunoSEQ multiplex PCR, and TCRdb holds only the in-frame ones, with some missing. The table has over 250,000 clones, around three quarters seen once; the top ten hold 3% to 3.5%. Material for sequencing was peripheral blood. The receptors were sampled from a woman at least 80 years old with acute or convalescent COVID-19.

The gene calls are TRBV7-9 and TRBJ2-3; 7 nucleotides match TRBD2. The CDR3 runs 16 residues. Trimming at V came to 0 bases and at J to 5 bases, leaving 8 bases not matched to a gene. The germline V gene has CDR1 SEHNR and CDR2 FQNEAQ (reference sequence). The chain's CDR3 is CASSLAGAGAKDTQYF. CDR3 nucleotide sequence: TGTGCCAGCAGCTTAGCTGGGGCGGGAGCTAAAGATACGCAGTATTTT.

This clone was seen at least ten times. The CDR3 sequence is CAWSVRELSHYEQYF. CDR3 nucleotide sequence: TGTGCCTGGAGTGTACGCGAGTTATCCCACTACGAGCAGTACTTC. The V and J genes are TRBV30 and TRBJ2-7; D gene uncertain. CDR1 is GTSNPN and CDR2 is SVGIG in the germline V gene (reference sequence). Between the trimmed V and J ends, which lost 0 bases and 3 bases, there was a span of 15 bases. The CDR3 has 15 residues.

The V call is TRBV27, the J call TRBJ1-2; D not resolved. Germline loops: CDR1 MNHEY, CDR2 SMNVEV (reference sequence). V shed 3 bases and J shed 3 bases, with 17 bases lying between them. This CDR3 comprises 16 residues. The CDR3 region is CASSFYPAGDDYGYTF. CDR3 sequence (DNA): TGTGCCAGCAGTTTTTATCCCGCGGGCGACGACTATGGCTACACCTTC.

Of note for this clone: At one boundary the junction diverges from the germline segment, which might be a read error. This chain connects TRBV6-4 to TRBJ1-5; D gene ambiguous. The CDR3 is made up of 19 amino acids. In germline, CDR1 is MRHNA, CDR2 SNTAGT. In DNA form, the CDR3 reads TGTGCCAGCAGTGACTCTTATTTGGGAGGGAGGCGACTTAATCCGCCCCAGCATTTT. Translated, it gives CASSDSYLGGRRLNPPQHF.

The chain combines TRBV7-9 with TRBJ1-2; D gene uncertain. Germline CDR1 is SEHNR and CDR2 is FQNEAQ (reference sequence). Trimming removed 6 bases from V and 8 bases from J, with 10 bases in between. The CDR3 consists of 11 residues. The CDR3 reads CASSREAGYTF. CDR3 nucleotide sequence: TGTGCCAGCAGTCGAGAAGCCGGCTACACCTTC.

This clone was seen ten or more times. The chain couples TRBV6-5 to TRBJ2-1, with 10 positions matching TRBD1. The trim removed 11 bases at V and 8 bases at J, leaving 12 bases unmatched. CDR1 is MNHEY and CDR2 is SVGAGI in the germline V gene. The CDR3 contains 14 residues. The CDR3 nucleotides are TGTGCCGGGGAGACAGGGGGCAGGGGTGATGAGCAGTTCTTC. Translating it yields CAGETGGRGDEQFF.

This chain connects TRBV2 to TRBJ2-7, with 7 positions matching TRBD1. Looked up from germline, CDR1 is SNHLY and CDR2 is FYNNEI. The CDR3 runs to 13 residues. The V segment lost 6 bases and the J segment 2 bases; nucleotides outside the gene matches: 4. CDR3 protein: CASRGQTPYEQYF. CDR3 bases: TGTGCCAGCAGGGGACAGACTCCCTACGAGCAGTACTTC.

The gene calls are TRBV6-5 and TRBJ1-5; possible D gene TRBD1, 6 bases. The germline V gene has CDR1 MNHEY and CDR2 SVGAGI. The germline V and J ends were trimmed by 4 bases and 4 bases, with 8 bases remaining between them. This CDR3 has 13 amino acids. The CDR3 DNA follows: TGTGCCAGCAGTTGGGGGCCAAATCAGCCCCAGCATTTT. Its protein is CASSWGPNQPQHF.

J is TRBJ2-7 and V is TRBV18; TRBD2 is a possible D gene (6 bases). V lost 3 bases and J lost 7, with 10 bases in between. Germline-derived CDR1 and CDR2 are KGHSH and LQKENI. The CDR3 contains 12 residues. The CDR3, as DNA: TGTGCCAGCTCACCGGAGGGAGGAGAGCAGTACTTC. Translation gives CASSPEGGEQYF. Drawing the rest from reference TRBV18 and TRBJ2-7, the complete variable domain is NAGVMQNPRHLVRRRGQEARLRCSPMKGHSHVYWYRQLPEEGLKFMVYLQKENIIDESGMPKERFSAEFPKEGPSILRIQQVVRGDSAAYFCASSPEGGEQYFGPGTRLTVT.

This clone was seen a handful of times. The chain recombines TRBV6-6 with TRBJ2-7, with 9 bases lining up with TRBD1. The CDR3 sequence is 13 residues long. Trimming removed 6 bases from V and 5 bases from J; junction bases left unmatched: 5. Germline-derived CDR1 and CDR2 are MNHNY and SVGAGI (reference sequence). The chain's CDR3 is CASSLDRGHEQYF. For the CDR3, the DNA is TGTGCCAGCAGCCTGGACAGGGGCCACGAGCAGTACTTC.

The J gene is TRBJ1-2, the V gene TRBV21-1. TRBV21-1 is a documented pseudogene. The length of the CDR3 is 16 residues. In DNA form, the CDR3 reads TGTGCCAGCAACCGAATCCGGGGGGACCCTAACTATGGCTACACCTTC. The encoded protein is CASNRIRGDPNYGYTF.

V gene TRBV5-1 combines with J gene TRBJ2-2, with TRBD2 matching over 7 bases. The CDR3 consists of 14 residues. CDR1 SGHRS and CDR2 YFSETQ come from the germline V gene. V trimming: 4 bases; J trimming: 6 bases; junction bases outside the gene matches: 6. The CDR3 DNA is TGCGCCAGCAGCCCGAGGACTAGTCCCGGGGAGCTGTTTTTT. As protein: CASSPRTSPGELFF.

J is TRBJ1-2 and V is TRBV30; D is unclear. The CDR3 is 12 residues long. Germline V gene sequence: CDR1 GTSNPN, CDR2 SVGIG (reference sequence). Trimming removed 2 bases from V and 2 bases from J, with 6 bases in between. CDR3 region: CAWSPGNYGYTF. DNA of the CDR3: TGTGCCTGGAGTCCCGGGAACTATGGCTACACCTTC.

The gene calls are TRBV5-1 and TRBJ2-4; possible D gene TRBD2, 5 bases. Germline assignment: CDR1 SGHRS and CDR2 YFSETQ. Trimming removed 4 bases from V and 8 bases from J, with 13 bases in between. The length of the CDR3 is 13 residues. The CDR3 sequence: CASSATGSDIQYF. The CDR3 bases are TGCGCCAGCAGCGCCACGGGGTCCGACATTCAGTACTTC.

The CDR3 region has the DNA TGTGCCAGCAGCCACGGGGCAGGGGCTTCGGGCAACTATGGCTACACCTTC. Translation: CASSHGAGASGNYGYTF. This chain connects TRBV3-1 (or the pseudogene TRBV3-2) to TRBJ1-2, with D tentatively TRBD1 (6 bases). The CDR3 runs to 17 residues. The V gene lost 3 bases and the J gene lost 2 bases, with 19 bases spanning the gap. Germline V gives CDR1 LGHDT, CDR2 YNNKEL (reference sequence).

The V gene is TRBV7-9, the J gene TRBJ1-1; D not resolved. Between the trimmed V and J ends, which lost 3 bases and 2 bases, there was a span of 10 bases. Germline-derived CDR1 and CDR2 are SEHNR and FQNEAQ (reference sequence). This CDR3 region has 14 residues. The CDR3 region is CASSFYGINTEAFF. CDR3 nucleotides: TGTGCCAGCAGCTTCTACGGGATTAACACTGAAGCTTTCTTT.

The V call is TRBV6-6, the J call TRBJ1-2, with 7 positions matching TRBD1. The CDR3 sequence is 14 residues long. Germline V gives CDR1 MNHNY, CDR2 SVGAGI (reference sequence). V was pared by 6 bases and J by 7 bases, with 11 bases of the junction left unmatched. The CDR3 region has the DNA TGTGCCAGCAGCGCTCAGGGGGGTCCTCTTGGCTACACCTTC. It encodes CASSAQGGPLGYTF.

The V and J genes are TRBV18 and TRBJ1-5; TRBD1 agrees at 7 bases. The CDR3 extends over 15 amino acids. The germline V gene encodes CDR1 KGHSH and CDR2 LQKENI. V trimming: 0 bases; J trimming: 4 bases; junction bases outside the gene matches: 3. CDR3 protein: CASSPPGTVNQPQHF. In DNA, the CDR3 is TGTGCCAGCTCACCACCCGGGACAGTAAATCAGCCCCAGCATTTT.

CDR3 DNA: TGTGCCAGCATGGGGACACACACCGGGGAGCTGTTTTTT. The encoded protein is CASMGTHTGELFF. V gene TRBV2 combines with J gene TRBJ2-2; a possible D gene is TRBD1 (6 bases). The V and J ends lost 7 bases and 3 bases respectively, with 9 bases between them. The CDR3 extends over 13 amino acids. Germline assignment: CDR1 SNHLY and CDR2 FYNNEI.

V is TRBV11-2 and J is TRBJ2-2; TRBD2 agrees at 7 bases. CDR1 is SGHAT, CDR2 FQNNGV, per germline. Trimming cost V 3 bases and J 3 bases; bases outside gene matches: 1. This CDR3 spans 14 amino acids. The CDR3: CASSLGGYTGELFF. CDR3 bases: TGTGCCAGCAGCTTGGGAGGGTACACCGGGGAGCTGTTTTTT.

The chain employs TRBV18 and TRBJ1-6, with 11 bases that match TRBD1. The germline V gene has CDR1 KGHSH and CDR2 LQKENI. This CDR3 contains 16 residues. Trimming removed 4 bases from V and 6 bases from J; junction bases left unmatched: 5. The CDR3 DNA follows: TGTGCCAGCTCACTACCCGGGACAGGGGGTAATTCACCCCTCCACTTT. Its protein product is CASSLPGTGGNSPLHF.